The sequence of this T cell receptor beta chain was determined in a study of blood T cell repertoires in COVID-19. The overall study: Sites across the United States, Italy and Spain contributed samples from acute and convalescent COVID-19. Nucleic acid was either cDNA or gDNA, and it came from T cells, B-cell-depleted T cells, or PBMCs.

As originally analysed: Counts of nucleated cells, estimated from reference gene primer amplification, were obtained. The protocol was immunoSEQ multiplex PCR, while the TCRdb copy is restricted to in-frame clones and leaves out a portion. That table gives V, J and clone size, and the DNA gave D and trimming. The table lists roughly 99,000 clones, approximately 85% of them singletons. The sequence was obtained from an elderly woman with active or convalescent COVID-19. Sequenced sample: peripheral blood.

The CDR3: CASSPRTGQGETQYF. As DNA, the CDR3 is TGTGCCAGCAGCCCAAGGACAGGGCAGGGGGAGACCCAGTACTTC. The chain carries TRBV5-4 and TRBJ2-5, with TRBD1 identical over 8 bases. The CDR3 loop spans 15 amino acids. The V gene end was trimmed by 4 bases and the J gene end by 5 bases; junction bases not matched to a gene: 10. From germline, CDR1 is SGHNT and CDR2 YYREEE (reference sequence). The full variable domain, completed using reference TRBV5-4 and TRBJ2-5, is ETGVTQSPTHLIKTRGQQVTLRCSSQSGHNTVSWYQQALGQGPQFIFQYYREEENGRGNFPPRFSGLQFPNYSSELNVNALELDDSALYLCASSPRTGQGETQYFGPGTRLLVL.